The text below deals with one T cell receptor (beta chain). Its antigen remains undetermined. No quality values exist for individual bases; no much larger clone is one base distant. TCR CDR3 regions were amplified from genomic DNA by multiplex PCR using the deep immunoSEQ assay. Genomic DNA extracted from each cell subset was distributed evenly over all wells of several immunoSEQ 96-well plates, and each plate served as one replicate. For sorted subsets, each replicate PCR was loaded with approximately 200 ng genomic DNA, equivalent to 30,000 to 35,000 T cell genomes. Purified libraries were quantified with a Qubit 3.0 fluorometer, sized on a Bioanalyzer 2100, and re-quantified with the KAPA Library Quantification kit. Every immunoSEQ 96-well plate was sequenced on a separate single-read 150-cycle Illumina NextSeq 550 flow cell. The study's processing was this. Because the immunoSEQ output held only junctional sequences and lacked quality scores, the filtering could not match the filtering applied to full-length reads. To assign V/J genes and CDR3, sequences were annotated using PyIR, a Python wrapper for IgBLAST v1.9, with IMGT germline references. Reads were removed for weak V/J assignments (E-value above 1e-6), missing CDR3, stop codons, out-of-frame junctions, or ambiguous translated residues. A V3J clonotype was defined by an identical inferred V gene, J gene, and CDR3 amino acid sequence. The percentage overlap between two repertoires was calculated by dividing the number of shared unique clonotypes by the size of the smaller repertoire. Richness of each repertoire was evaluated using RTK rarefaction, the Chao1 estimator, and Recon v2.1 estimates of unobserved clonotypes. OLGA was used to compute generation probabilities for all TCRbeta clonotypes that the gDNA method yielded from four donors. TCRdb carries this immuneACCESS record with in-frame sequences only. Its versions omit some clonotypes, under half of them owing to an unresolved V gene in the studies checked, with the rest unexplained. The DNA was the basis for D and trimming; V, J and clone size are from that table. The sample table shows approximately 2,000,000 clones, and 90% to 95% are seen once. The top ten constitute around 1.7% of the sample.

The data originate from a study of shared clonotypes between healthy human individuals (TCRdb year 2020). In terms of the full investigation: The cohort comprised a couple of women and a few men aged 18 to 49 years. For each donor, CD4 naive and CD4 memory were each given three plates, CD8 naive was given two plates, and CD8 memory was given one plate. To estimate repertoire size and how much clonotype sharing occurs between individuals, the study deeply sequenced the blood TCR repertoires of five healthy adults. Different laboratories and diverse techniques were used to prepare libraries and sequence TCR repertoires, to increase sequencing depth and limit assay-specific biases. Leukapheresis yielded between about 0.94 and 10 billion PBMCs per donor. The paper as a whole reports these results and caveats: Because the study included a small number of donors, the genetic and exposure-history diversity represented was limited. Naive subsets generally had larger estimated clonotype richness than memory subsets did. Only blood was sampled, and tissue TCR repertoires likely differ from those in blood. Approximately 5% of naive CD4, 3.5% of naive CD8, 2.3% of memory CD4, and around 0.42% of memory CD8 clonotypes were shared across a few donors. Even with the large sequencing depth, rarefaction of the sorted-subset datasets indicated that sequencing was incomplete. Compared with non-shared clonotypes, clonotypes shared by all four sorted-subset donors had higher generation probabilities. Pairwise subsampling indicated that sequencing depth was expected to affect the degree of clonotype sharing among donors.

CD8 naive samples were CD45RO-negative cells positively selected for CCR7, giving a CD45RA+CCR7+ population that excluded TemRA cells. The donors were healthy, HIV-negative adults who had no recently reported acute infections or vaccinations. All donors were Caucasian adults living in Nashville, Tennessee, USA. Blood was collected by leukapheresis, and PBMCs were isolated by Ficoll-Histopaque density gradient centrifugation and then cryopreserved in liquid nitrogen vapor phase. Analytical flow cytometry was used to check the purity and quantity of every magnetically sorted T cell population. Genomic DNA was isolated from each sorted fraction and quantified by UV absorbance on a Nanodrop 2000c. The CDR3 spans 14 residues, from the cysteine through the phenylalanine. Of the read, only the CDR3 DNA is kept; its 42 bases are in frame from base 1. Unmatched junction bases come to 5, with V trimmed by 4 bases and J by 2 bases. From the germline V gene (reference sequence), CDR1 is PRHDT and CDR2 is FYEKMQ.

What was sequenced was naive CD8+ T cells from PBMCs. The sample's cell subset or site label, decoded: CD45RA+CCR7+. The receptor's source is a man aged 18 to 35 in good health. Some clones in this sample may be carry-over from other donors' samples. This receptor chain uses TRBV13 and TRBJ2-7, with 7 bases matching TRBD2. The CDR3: CASSSGGGTYEQYF. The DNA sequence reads TGTGCCAGCAGCTCCGGGGGAGGGACCTACGAGCAGTACTTC. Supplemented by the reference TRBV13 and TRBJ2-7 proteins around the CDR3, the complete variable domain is AAGVIQSPRHLIKEKRETATLKCYPIPRHDTVYWYQQGPGQDPQFLISFYEKMQSDKGSIPDRFSAQQFSDYHSELNMSSLELGDSALYFCASSSGGGTYEQYFGPGTRLTVT.